Reported below is one TCR beta chain. Its antigen is not identified. From germline, CDR1 is SGDLS and CDR2 YYNGEE. The trim removed 4 bases at V and 0 bases at J, leaving 5 bases unmatched. This CDR3 comprises 15 residues. The data were obtained in a study of beta chain features in type 1 diabetes. Whole-study findings and limits: Moderate but significant shortening of TCRB CDR3s was recorded in all four CD4+ subsets from Type 1 diabetes patients. Compared with healthy donors, patients appeared to share more similar naive, central memory and regulatory TCRB repertoires.

Sequencing targeted expressed TCRB transcripts, as all isolated RNA had been reverse transcribed. Regulatory, naive and central memory T cell samples averaged approximately 3.8 million reads. Data came from immunoSEQ multiplex PCR; TCRdb stores just in-frame clones and leaves some out. The sample includes approximately 600,000 clones, approximately 13% of them seen just once. The chain employs TRBV9 and TRBJ2-3; 7 bases map to TRBD2. Sequenced input: naive CD4+ T cells from blood. The sequence came from a man aged 25 to 40 with type 1 diabetes. CDR3 loop: CASSRGGPSTDTQYF. The CDR3, as DNA: TGTGCCAGCAGCCGCGGGGGACCCAGCACAGATACGCAGTATTTT.